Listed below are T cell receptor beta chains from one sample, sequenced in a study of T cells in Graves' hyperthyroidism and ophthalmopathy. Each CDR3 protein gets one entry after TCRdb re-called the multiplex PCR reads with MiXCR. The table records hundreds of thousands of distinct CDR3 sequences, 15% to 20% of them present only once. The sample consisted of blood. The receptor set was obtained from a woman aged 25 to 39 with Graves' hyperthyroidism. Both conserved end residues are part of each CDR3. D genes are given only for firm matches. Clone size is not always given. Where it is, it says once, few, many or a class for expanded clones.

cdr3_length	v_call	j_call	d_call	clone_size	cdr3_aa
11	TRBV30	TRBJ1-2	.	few	CAWGGGSGYTF
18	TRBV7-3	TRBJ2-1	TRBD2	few	CASSQLNLAGGLYNEQFF
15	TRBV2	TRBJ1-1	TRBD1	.	CASTYRGQMNTEAFF
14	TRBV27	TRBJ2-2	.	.	CASRTGKYTGELFF
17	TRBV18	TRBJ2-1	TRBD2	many	CASSPPTGTSGYNEQFF
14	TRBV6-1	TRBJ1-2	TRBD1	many	CASRGTGRVYGYTF
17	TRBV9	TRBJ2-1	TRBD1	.	CASSVAGTGSSYNEQFF
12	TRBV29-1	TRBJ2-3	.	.	CSVEDGTDTQYF
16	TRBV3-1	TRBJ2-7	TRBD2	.	CASSQGLAGIHYEQYF
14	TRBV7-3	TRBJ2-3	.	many	CASSLKQRTDTQYF
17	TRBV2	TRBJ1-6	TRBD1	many	CASSVRRADRAGSPLHF
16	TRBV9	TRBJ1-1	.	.	CASSVDPGAVWTEAFF
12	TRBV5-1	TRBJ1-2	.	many	CASRLDSYGYTF
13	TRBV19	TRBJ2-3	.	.	CASKRTLTDTQYF
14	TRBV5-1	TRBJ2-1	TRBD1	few	CASRQGDIYNEQFF
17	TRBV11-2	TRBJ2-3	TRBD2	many	CASSSGTSGRHTDTQYF
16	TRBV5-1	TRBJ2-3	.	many	CASSLSGTGTTDTQYF
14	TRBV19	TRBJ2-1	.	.	CASSILGEYNEQFF
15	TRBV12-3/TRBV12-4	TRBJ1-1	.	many	CASSPTVVGNTEAFF
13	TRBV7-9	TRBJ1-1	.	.	CASSQEVGTEAFF
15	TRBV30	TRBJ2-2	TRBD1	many	CAWDLGQTNTGELFF
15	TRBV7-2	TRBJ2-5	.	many	CASSLGSVAGETQYF
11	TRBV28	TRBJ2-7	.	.	CASSSLPKQYF
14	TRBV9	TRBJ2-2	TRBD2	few	CASSPTSGTGELFF
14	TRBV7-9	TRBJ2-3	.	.	CASSLAISTDTQYF
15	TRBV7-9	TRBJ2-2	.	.	CASSSPPPDTGELFF
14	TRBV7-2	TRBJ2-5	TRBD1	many	CASSFTGVKETQYF
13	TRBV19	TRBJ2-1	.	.	CASSNYADNEQFF
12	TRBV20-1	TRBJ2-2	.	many	CSARRDTGELFF
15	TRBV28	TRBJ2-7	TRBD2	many	CASSLPGLADYEQYF
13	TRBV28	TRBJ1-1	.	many	CASSPPRRSEAFF
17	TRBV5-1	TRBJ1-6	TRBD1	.	CASSPGARDRDNSPLHF
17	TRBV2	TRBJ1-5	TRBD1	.	CASSDPAGQGIYQPQHF
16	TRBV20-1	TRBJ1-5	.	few	CSARDYQGLHNQPQHF
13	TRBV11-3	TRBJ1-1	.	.	CASSSERNTEAFF
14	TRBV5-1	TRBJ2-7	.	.	CASTPDYGGYEQYF
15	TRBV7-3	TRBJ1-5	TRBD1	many	CASSADRWSNQPQHF
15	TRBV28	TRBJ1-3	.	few	CASSLNPSKGNTIYF
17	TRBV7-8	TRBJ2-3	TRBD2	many	CASSLEVPSGRPDTQYF
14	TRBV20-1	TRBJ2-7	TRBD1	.	CSARPGQGSYEQYF
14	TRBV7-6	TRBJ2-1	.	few	CASRYKWGGNEQFF
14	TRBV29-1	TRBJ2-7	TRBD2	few	CSVEAAAGNYEQYF
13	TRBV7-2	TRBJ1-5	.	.	CASSLGVFQPQHF
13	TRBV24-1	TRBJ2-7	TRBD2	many	CATSGLAGAEQYF
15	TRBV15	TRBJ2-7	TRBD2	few	CATSRDLAGTEEQYF
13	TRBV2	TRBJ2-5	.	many	CASSVGAQETQYF
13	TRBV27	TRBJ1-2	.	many	CASSPTGSVGYTF
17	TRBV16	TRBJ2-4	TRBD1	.	CASSQSQGATAKNIQYF
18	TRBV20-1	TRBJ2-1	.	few	CSAREGGDSNPRGREQFF
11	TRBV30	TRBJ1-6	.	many	CAWSANSPLHF
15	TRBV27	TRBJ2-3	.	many	CASSPMTSRTDTQYF
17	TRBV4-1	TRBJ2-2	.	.	CASSQDPTLIGAGELFF
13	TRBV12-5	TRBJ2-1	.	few	CASGLGLVNEQFF
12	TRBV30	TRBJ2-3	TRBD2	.	CARSTTSSTQYF
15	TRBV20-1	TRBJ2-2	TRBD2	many	CSARDLTSGRGELFF
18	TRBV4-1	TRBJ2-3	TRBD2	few	CASSQGLAGRTVGGTQYF
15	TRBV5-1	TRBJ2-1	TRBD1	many	CASSLETGWDSEQFF
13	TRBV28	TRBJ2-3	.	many	CASHTPPINTQYF
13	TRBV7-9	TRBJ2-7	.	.	CASSFSRPYEQYF